These 30 T cell receptor beta chains share one sample of origin, sequenced in a study of control samples from healthy donors and cancer patients. The data were produced by immunoSEQ multiplex PCR, yet TCRdb's version contains in-frame clones alone and is incomplete. The sample holds about 89,000 clones, approximately 81% seen once. Source material: blood. The source is a woman aged 40 to 50 in good health.

This sequence joins TRBV20-1 and TRBJ2-5, with TRBD2 matching 14 bases. V was clipped by 6 bases and J by 2 bases; unmatched bases: 8. The CDR3 length is 16 residues. CDR1 DFQATT and CDR2 SNEGSKA come from the germline V gene (reference sequence). CDR3 sequence (DNA): TGCAGTGCCAGTGGACTAGCGGGGGGACTACAAGAGACCCAGTACTTC. It is translated as CSASGLAGGLQETQYF.

The table lists this clone with a count of one. This chain links TRBV29-1 with TRBJ1-4; D is unresolved. CDR3 length equals 15 residues. V lost 2 bases and J lost 0, with 10 bases in between. CDR1 and CDR2 from the germline V gene are SQVTM and ANQGSEA. The CDR3 is CSVETSGTTNEKLFF. Here the CDR3 DNA reads TGCAGCGTTGAAACCTCAGGTACAACTAATGAAAAACTGTTTTTT. Full variable domain (missing parts from reference TRBV29-1 and TRBJ1-4): SAVISQKPSRDICQRGTSLTIQCQVDSQVTMMFWYRQQPGQSLTLIATANQGSEATYESGFVIDKFPISRPNLTFSTLTVSNMSPEDSSIYLCSVETSGTTNEKLFFGSGTQLSVL.

The gene calls are TRBV5-6 and TRBJ2-5; D not certain. The germline CDR1 and CDR2 sequences are SGHDT and YYEEEE. V was clipped by 4 bases and J by 8 bases, with 12 bases between them. CDR3 size: 12 residues. The CDR3 spells CASSPNLQTQYF. DNA of the CDR3: TGTGCCAGCAGCCCCAATCTCCAAACCCAGTACTTC.

This clone came up a few times. The V and J genes are TRBV13 and TRBJ1-2, with unresolved D. CDR3 size: 14 residues. Germline CDR1 PRHDT, CDR2 FYEKMQ (reference sequence). V lost 5 bases and J 4 bases, leaving 14 bases between the germline ends. CDR3 bases: TGTGCCAGCAGCCGATCCGGCCGCCCCTATGGCTACACCTTC. Translated, it gives CASSRSGRPYGYTF.

Note on this clone: The same CDR3 is also encoded by other DNA sequences in this sample. DNA for the CDR3: TGTGCCAGCAGTGAAGGAGGGTACGGTGAAGCTTTCTTT. Translation gives CASSEGGYGEAFF. J is TRBJ1-1 and V is TRBV2; the D is unclear. The CDR3 runs 13 residues. Per the germline V gene, CDR1 is SNHLY and CDR2 is FYNNEI. Trimming stripped 1 base from V and 7 bases from J, with 10 bases between.

This chain joins TRBV18 and TRBJ1-4; 9 bases map to TRBD1. The CDR3 is 14 residues long. Trimming took 5 bases from V and 6 from J; bases not matched to a gene: 4. CDR1 and CDR2 from the germline V gene are KGHSH and LQKENI. The CDR3 DNA reads TGTGCCAGCTCAGTCGGGACAGGGTATGAAAAACTGTTTTTT. Residues: CASSVGTGYEKLFF.

This chain links TRBV19 with TRBJ1-6, with D perhaps TRBD1 (5 bases). V gave up 8 bases and J gave up 7 bases, with 12 bases separating them. Germline V CDR1 and CDR2: LNHDA, SQIVND (reference sequence). This CDR3 is 13 amino acids long. The CDR3 spells CASSGGVNSPLHF. CDR3 bases: TGTGCCAGTTCCGGGGGGGTCAATTCACCCCTCCACTTT.

The V gene is TRBV7-2, the J gene TRBJ2-7, with 9 bases aligning to TRBD1. Germline CDR1 SGHTA, CDR2 FQGNSA. J gave up 4 bases and V 1 base, and 2 bases lay outside the gene matches. The CDR3 is made up of 14 amino acids. CDR3 in DNA: TGTGCCAGCAGCTTAGAACAGGGGGCTTACGAGCAGTACTTC. This sequence encodes CASSLEQGAYEQYF.

The rearrangement joins TRBV11-2 to TRBJ1-1; maybe TRBD1 (5 bases). The V end lost 1 base, the J end lost 1 base, and 10 bases lay between the germline ends. Germline CDR1 is SGHAT and CDR2 is FQNNGV. The CDR3 spans 15 residues. The CDR3 nucleotides read TGTGCCAGCAGCTTAGCGGGACGGAGGAACACTGAAGCTTTCTTT. This gives the protein CASSLAGRRNTEAFF.

The V and J genes are TRBV3-1 (or the pseudogene TRBV3-2) and TRBJ1-5; D is possibly TRBD1 (6 bases). V was trimmed by 4 bases and J by 6 bases, leaving 13 bases between them. This CDR3 is built from 14 residues. Germline loops: CDR1 LGHDT, CDR2 YNNKEL (reference sequence). The CDR3 reads CASSPRDKIQPQHF. In DNA, the CDR3 is TGTGCCAGCAGCCCCCGGGACAAGATTCAGCCCCAGCATTTT.

CDR3: CASSADSLGGAFF. CDR3 nucleotides: TGTGCCAGCAGCGCGGACAGCTTGGGGGGAGCTTTCTTT. The genes are TRBV11-3 and TRBJ1-1; D is perhaps TRBD1 (6 bases). Trimming removed 5 bases at V and 10 bases at J, with 17 bases between. The CDR3 runs 13 residues. CDR1 and CDR2 from the germline V gene are SGHNT and YENEEA.

Turning to this clone: Distinct nucleotide sequences in the sample also encode this CDR3. The chain joins TRBV30 to TRBJ2-2; TRBD2 is a possible D gene (6 bases). This CDR3 is built from 14 residues. Germline lookup yields CDR1 GTSNPN and CDR2 SVGIG (reference sequence). The germline V and J ends were trimmed by 0 bases and 1 base, with 6 bases remaining between them. The CDR3 DNA is TGTGCCTGGAGTGTGGGAGGGAACACCGGGGAGCTGTTTTTT. Translation: CAWSVGGNTGELFF.

This clone has only a few counts. This rearrangement joins TRBV7-9 to TRBJ1-2, with 12 nucleotides matching TRBD1. This CDR3 is built from 13 residues. Germline CDR1 SEHNR, CDR2 FQNEAQ (reference sequence). V shed 5 bases and J 7 bases; nucleotides not matched to a gene: 2. The CDR3 sequence is CASSRDRGLGYTF. CDR3 DNA: TGTGCCAGCAGCCGGGACAGGGGGCTTGGCTACACCTTC.

This chain joins TRBV29-1 and TRBJ2-3, with D hard to call. Germline V lookup: CDR1 SQVTM, CDR2 ANQGSEA. V dropped 6 bases and J dropped 5 bases, with 15 bases sitting between them. CDR3 size: 13 residues. CDR3 in amino acids: CSVLGPIEDTQYF. CDR3 in DNA: TGCAGCGTCCTCGGACCGATTGAAGATACGCAGTATTTT.

This clone was recorded a few times. The chain has TRBV5-1 and TRBJ1-4; TRBD1 aligns across 7 bases. CDR3 length: 14 residues. Per the germline V gene, CDR1 is SGHRS and CDR2 is YFSETQ. V lost 8 bases to trimming and J lost 5 bases; unmatched junction nucleotides: 9. The CDR3 reads CASRGTARNEKLFF. The CDR3 nucleotides read TGCGCCAGTAGGGGGACAGCTAGAAATGAAAAACTGTTTTTT.

This CDR3 is CASSLRRAGELFF. Here the CDR3 DNA reads TGTGCCAGCAGCTTACGGCGCGCCGGGGAGCTGTTTTTT. V and J are TRBV13 and TRBJ2-2; D unresolved. Germline V gene sequence: CDR1 PRHDT, CDR2 FYEKMQ (reference sequence). CDR3 length: 13 residues. Trimming cost V 2 bases and J 6 bases, with 7 bases left between them.

This chain connects TRBV15 to TRBJ1-1; D unresolved. V was trimmed by 0 bases and J by 0 bases, leaving 11 bases between them. CDR1 and CDR2 (germline): LNHNV, YYDKDF (reference sequence). CDR3 size: 16 residues. CDR3 amino acids: CATSRDLDYMNTEAFF. Written as DNA, the CDR3 is TGTGCCACCAGCAGAGATCTCGATTACATGAACACTGAAGCTTTCTTT. The full variable domain, its missing parts supplied by reference TRBV15 and TRBJ1-1, is DAMVIQNPRYQVTQFGKPVTLSCSQTLNHNVMYWYQQKSSQAPKLLFHYYDKDFNNEADTPDNFQSRRPNTSFCFLDIRSPGLGDTAMYLCATSRDLDYMNTEAFFGQGTRLTVV.

The V and J genes are TRBV10-3 and TRBJ2-3; unclear D gene. The CDR3 sequence is 11 residues long. Germline CDR1 and CDR2: ENHRY and SYGVKD. Trimming stripped 4 bases from V and 5 bases from J, with 4 bases between. The CDR3 region has the DNA TGTGCCATCAGTGTCCAAGATACGCAGTATTTT. Its translation is CAISVQDTQYF.

The chain joins TRBV19 to TRBJ2-7; D is unclear. CDR3 length equals 15 residues. The germline V gene has CDR1 LNHDA and CDR2 SQIVND (reference sequence). Trimming shortened V by 4 bases and J by 6 bases, and 19 bases separated the two germline ends. CDR3 coding DNA: TGTGCCAGTAGTACCCACCTAGGGCAACCAGGCGAGCAGTACTTC. Translation: CASSTHLGQPGEQYF.

This clone was detected only once. This rearrangement joins TRBV5-4 to TRBJ2-1; the match to TRBD2 covers 7 bases. There are 15 residues in the CDR3. CDR1 SGHNT and CDR2 YYREEE come from the germline V gene (reference sequence). The V segment lost 4 bases and the J segment 4 bases; nucleotides outside the gene matches: 8. The CDR3 protein is CASSAAGGGYNEQFF. The CDR3 DNA follows: TGTGCCAGCAGCGCGGCGGGCGGGGGATACAATGAGCAGTTCTTC.

This clone has only one observation. The chain is built from TRBV6-1 and TRBJ1-3; D remains ambiguous. V shed 2 bases and J shed 0 bases, with 8 bases lying between them. CDR1 is MNHNS, CDR2 SASEGT, per germline. This CDR3 has 15 residues. The CDR3 bases are TGTGCCAGCAGTGAAAAGAAAATCTCTGGAAACACCATATATTTT. Its protein is CASSEKKISGNTIYF.

V and J are TRBV3-1 (or the pseudogene TRBV3-2) and TRBJ1-6; 9 nucleotides align to TRBD1. Trimming took 5 bases from V and 7 from J; bases not matched to a gene: 6. This CDR3 is built from 15 residues. Germline CDR1 LGHDT, CDR2 YNNKEL (reference sequence). CDR3 sequence reads: CASSATGTGNSPLHF. The CDR3 nucleotides read TGTGCCAGCAGCGCAACCGGGACAGGGAATTCACCCCTCCACTTT.

The chain has TRBV2 and TRBJ2-5, with TRBD2 matching 7 bases. Germline loops: CDR1 SNHLY, CDR2 FYNNEI. This CDR3 spans 14 amino acids. Trimming took 1 base from V and 4 from J; bases not matched to a gene: 3. The CDR3 coding sequence is TGTGCCAGCAGTGAAGGGGTAGCGGGAGAGACCCAGTACTTC. This codes for CASSEGVAGETQYF.

The gene calls are TRBV5-6 and TRBJ2-7; TRBD1 or TRBD2 may be the D gene (5 bases each). Germline assignment: CDR1 SGHDT and CDR2 YYEEEE. The ends were cut back, 6 bases at V and 7 bases at J, with 20 bases in the middle. The CDR3 length is 14 residues. DNA of the CDR3: TGTGCCAGCACCAGGTGGGGCCCGCGAGGGGAGCAGTACTTC. This encodes CASTRWGPRGEQYF.

The chain is built from TRBV6-1 and TRBJ1-2; tentatively, D is TRBD1 (6 bases). V lost 3 bases and J lost 7, with 12 bases in between. CDR1 is MNHNS and CDR2 is SASEGT in the germline V gene. CDR3 length: 13 residues. CDR3 DNA sequence: TGTGCCAGCAGTGAGTCGGGGGGCTTTGGCTACACCTTC. Protein: CASSESGGFGYTF.

CDR3 sequence: CASSGTSGGAYNEQFF. The CDR3 region has the DNA TGTGCCAGCAGTGGGACTAGCGGGGGGGCTTACAATGAGCAGTTCTTC. This chain connects TRBV2 to TRBJ2-1; 15 bases match TRBD2. Per the germline V gene, CDR1 is SNHLY and CDR2 is FYNNEI. The CDR3 loop spans 16 amino acids. The trim removed 4 bases at V and 4 bases at J, leaving 2 bases unmatched.

The genes are TRBV9 and TRBJ2-5, with D possibly being TRBD2 (6 bases). V lost 0 bases and J 5 bases, leaving 17 bases between the germline ends. This CDR3 region has 16 residues. Germline-derived CDR1 and CDR2 are SGDLS and YYNGEE. The CDR3 DNA follows: TGTGCCAGCAGCGTAGGCTCAAGGGGCCGGGGGGAGACCCAGTACTTC. Residues: CASSVGSRGRGETQYF. Together with reference TRBV9 and TRBJ2-5, the CDR3 gives the full variable domain: DSGVTQTPKHLITATGQRVTLRCSPRSGDLSVYWYQQSLDQGLQFLIQYYNGEERAKGNILERFSAQQFPDLHSELNLSSLELGDSALYFCASSVGSRGRGETQYFGPGTRLLVL.

The V and J genes are TRBV27 and TRBJ2-1, with D possibly being TRBD1 (5 bases). The CDR3 is made up of 13 amino acids. CDR1 and CDR2 from the germline V gene are MNHEY and SMNVEV (reference sequence). V was clipped by 2 bases and J by 8 bases, with 10 bases between them. The CDR3 DNA reads TGTGCCAGCAGTTTAAAGGACAATTATGAGCAGTTCTTC. As protein: CASSLKDNYEQFF.

The V and J genes are TRBV5-1 and TRBJ1-2; 7 bases map to TRBD1. The CDR3 runs 15 residues. Germline CDR1 SGHRS, CDR2 YFSETQ. The junction had 12 bases not matched to a gene; V was cut back by 4 bases and J by 6 bases. The CDR3 bases are TGCGCCAGCAGCCCGGGAGGTTTTGGGACAGATGGCTACACCTTC. Its protein is CASSPGGFGTDGYTF.

The chain is built from TRBV19 and TRBJ2-7, with TRBD1 matching 12 bases. Germline-derived CDR1 and CDR2 are LNHDA and SQIVND (reference sequence). Losses at the gene ends were 3 bases for V and 6 bases for J; bases not matched to a gene: 9. This CDR3 region has 16 residues. The CDR3 here is CASSIGGDRGPSEQYF. DNA for the CDR3: TGTGCCAGTAGTATTGGGGGGGACAGGGGGCCGTCCGAGCAGTACTTC.